Below, one T cell receptor (beta chain) is given with its context. What it binds is unknown. CDR1 and CDR2 from the germline V gene are LNHDA and SQIVND (reference sequence). Trimming removed 5 bases from V and 5 bases from J, with 15 bases in between. This CDR3 contains 14 residues. The sample is drawn from a study of vaccination and CD4 T cells after COVID-19. Background on the study: The convalescent population consisted of six males and four females, two of whom were of Hispanic ethnicity.

Findings and caveats of the study: Convalescent patients saw a median about 85% of their reactive clones show up only after vaccination.

Documented time point: late sampling 161 to 241 days after vaccination in a few convalescent patients. Regarding treatment: roughly ten-day PBMC culture with coronavirus spike peptide pools or control peptides (ViraFEST assay). Sequence data for DNA of cultured CD4+ T cells were generated by the Oncomine TCR Beta short-read assay. TCRdb re-analysed the PCR reads in MiXCR, keeping a single row per CDR3 protein. The top ten hold about 4.3% of the sample, which has under 30,000 distinct CDR3 sequences, about 40% seen once. The sequences come from CD4+ T cells from blood, cultured in vitro, collected about 7 months after SARS-CoV-2 vaccination. This receptor was identified in a human donor who had recovered from COVID-19. This rearrangement joins TRBV19 to TRBJ2-5; D is ambiguous. CDR3 residues: CASSGGLRRETQYF. The CDR3 DNA reads TGTGCCAGTAGTGGTGGCTTGCGGCGGGAGACCCAGTACTTC.